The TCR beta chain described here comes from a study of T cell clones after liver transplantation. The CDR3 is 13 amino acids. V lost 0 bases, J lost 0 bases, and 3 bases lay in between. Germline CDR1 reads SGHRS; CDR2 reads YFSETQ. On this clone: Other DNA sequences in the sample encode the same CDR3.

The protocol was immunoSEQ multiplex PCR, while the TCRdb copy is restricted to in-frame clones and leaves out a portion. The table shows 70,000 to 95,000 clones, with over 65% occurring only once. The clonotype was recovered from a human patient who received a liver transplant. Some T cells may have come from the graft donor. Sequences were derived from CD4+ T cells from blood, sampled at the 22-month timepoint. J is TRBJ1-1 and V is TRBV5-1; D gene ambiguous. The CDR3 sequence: CASSLELNTEAFF. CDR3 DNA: TGCGCCAGCAGCTTGGAATTGAACACTGAAGCTTTCTTT. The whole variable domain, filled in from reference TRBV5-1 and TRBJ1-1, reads KAGVTQTPRYLIKTRGQQVTLSCSPISGHRSVSWYQQTPGQGLQFLFEYFSETQRNKGNFPGRFSGRQFSNSRSEMNVSTLELGDSALYLCASSLELNTEAFFGQGTRLTVV.